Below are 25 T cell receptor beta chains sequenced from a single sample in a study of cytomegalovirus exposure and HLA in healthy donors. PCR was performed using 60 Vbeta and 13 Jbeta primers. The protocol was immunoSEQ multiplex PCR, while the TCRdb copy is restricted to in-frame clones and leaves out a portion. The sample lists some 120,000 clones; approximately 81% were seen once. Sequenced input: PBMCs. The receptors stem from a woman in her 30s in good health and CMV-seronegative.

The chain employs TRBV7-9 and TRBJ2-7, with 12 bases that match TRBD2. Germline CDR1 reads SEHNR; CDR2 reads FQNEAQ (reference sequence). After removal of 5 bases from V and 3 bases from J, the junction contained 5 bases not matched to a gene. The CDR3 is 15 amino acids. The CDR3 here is CASSLRTSGNYEQYF. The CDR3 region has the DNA TGTGCCAGCAGCCTGAGGACTAGCGGGAACTACGAGCAGTACTTC. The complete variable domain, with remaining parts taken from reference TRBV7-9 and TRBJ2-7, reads DTGVSQNPRHKITKRGQNVTFRCDPISEHNRLYWYRQTLGQGPEFLTYFQNEAQLEKSRLLSDRFSAERPKGSFSTLEIQRTEQGDSAMYLCASSLRTSGNYEQYFGPGTRLTVT.

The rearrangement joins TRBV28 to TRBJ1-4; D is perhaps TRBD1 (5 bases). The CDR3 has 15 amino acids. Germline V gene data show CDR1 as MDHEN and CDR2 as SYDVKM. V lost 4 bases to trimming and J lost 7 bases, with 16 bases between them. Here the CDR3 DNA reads TGTGCCAGCAGTTCCCCGGGGGGGAATGTTGAAAAACTGTTTTTT. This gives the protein CASSSPGGNVEKLFF. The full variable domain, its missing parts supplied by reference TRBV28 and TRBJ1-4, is DVKVTQSSRYLVKRTGEKVFLECVQDMDHENMFWYRQDPGLGLRLIYFSYDVKMKEKGDIPEGYSVSREKKERFSLILESASTNQTSMYLCASSSPGGNVEKLFFGSGTQLSVL.

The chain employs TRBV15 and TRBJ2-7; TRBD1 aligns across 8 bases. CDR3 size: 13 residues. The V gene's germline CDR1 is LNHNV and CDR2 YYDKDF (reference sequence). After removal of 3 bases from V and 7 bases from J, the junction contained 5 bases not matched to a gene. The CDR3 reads CATSSGQGYEQYF. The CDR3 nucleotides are TGTGCCACCAGCAGCGGACAGGGTTATGAGCAGTACTTC.

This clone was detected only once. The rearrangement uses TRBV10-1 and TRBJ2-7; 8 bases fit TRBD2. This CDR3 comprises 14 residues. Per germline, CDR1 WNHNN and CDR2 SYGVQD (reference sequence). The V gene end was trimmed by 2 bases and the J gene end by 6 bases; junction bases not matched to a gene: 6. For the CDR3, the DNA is TGCGCCAGCAGTGAGCCTGGACTAGCTACCGAGCAGTACTTC. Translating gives CASSEPGLATEQYF.

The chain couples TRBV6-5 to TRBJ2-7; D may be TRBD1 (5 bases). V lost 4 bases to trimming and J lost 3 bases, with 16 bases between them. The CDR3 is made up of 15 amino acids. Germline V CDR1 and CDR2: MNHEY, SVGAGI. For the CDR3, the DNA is TGTGCCAGCAGTTCATCGACAGCCCCGGGCTACGAGCAGTACTTC. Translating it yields CASSSSTAPGYEQYF.

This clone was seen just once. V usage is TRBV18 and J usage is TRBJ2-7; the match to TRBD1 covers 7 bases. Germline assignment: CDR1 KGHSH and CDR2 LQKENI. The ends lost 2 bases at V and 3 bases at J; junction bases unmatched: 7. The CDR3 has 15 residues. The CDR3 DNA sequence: TGTGCCAGCTCACCAGATTCGTCAGGGGGCTACGAGCAGTACTTC. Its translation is CASSPDSSGGYEQYF.

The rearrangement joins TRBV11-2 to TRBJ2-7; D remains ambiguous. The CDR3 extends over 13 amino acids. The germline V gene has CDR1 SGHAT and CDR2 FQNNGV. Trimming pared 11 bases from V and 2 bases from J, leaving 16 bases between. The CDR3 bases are TGTGCCTCCACCCCAGGCTCTACCTACGAGCAGTACTTC. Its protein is CASTPGSTYEQYF.

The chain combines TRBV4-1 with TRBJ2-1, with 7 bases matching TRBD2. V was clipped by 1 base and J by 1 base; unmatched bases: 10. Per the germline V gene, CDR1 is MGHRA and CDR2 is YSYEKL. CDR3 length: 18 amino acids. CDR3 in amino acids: CASSQVPGGVGSYNEQFF. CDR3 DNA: TGCGCCAGCAGCCAAGTCCCGGGGGGTGTGGGGTCCTACAATGAGCAGTTCTTC.

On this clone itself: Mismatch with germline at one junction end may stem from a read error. CDR3 coding DNA: TGTTCCAGCAGCTTGGGGACTCACAGCTCCTACAATGAGCAGTTCTTC. It codes for CSSSLGTHSSYNEQFF. The V gene is TRBV7-9, the J gene TRBJ2-1; D might be TRBD2 (6 bases). Per germline, CDR1 SEHNR and CDR2 FQNEAQ (reference sequence). This CDR3 region has 16 residues.

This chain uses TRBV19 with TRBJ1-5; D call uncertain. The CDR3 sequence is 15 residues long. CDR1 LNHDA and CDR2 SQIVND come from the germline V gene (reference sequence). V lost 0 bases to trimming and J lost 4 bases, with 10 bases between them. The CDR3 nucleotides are TGTGCCAGTAGTATAGATAGACGGGATAATCAGCCCCAGCATTTT. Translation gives CASSIDRRDNQPQHF.

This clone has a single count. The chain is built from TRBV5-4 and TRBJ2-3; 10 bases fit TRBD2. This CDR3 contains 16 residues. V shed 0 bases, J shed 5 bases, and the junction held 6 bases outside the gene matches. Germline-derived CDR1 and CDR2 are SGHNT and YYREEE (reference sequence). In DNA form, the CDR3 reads TGTGCCAGCAGCTTGGGGGCTAGCGGGAGTTTAGATACGCAGTATTTT. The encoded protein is CASSLGASGSLDTQYF. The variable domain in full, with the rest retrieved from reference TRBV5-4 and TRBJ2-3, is ETGVTQSPTHLIKTRGQQVTLRCSSQSGHNTVSWYQQALGQGPQFIFQYYREEENGRGNFPPRFSGLQFPNYSSELNVNALELDDSALYLCASSLGASGSLDTQYFGPGTRLTVL.

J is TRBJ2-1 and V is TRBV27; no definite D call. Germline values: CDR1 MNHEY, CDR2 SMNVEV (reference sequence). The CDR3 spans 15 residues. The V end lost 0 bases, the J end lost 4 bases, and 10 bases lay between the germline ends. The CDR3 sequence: CASSLSTGAYNEQFF. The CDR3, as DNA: TGTGCCAGCAGTTTATCCACTGGAGCGTACAATGAGCAGTTCTTC.

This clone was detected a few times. CDR3 nucleotide sequence: TGTGCCAGCAGTTCCTGGGACAGGGCCGATCATTTCCAATACGAGCAGTACTTC. Its protein product is CASSSWDRADHFQYEQYF. V is TRBV28 and J is TRBJ2-7, with 9 positions matching TRBD1. The junction had 17 bases not matched to a gene; V was cut back by 4 bases and J by 4 bases. The CDR3 length is 18 residues. Germline values: CDR1 MDHEN, CDR2 SYDVKM.

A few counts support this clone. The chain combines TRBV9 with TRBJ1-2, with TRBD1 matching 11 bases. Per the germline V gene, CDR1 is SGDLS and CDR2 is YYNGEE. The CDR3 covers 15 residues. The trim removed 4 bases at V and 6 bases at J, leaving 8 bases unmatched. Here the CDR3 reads CASSPNLDRGHGYTF. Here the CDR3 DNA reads TGTGCCAGCAGCCCCAATCTGGACAGGGGGCATGGCTACACCTTC.

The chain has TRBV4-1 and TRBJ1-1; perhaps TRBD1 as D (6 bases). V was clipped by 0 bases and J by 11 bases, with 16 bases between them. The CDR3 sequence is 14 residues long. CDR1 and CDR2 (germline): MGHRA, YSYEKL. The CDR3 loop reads CASSQELAQGMAFF. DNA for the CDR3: TGCGCCAGCAGCCAAGAGTTGGCACAGGGTATGGCTTTCTTT.

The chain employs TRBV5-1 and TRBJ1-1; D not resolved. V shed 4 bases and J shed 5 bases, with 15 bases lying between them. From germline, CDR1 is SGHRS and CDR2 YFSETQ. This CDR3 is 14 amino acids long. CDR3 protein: CASSPLAKGTEAFF. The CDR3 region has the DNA TGCGCCAGCAGCCCGTTAGCCAAAGGAACTGAAGCTTTCTTT.

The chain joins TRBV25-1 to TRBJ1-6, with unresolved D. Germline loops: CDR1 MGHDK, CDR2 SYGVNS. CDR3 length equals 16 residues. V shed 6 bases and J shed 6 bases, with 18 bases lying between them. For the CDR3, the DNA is TGTGCCAGCAGCGGGTTTGTGGGTAATGGTAATTCACCCCTCCACTTT. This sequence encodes CASSGFVGNGNSPLHF.

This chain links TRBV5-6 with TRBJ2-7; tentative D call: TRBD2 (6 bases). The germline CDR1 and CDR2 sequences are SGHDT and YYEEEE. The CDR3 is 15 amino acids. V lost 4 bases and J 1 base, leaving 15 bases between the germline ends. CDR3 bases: TGTGCCAGCAGCCGGGGTGGGGACTTATCCTACGAGCAGTACTTC. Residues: CASSRGGDLSYEQYF.

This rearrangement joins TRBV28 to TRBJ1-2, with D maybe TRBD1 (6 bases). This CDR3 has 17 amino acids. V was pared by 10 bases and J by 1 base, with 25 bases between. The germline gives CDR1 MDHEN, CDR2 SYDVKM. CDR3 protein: CATRGSAPGQVNYGYTF. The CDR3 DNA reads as TGTGCCACCAGGGGTTCCGCACCGGGACAAGTTAACTATGGCTACACCTTC.

The CDR3 reads CASSWGLANNEQFF. Here the CDR3 DNA reads TGTGCCAGCAGCTGGGGACTAGCAAACAATGAGCAGTTCTTC. This sequence joins TRBV7-9 and TRBJ2-1, with TRBD2 matching over 9 bases. Germline V gene sequence: CDR1 SEHNR, CDR2 FQNEAQ (reference sequence). This CDR3 contains 14 residues. The J segment lost 5 bases and the V segment lost 4 bases, leaving 3 bases of the junction unmatched.

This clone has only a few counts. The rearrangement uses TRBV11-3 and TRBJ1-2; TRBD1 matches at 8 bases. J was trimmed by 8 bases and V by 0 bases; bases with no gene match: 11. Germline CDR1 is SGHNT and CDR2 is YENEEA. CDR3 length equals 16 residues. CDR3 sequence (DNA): TGTGCCAGCAGCTTAGATACAGGGGGTGGACGGGGAGGCTACACCTTC. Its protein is CASSLDTGGGRGGYTF.

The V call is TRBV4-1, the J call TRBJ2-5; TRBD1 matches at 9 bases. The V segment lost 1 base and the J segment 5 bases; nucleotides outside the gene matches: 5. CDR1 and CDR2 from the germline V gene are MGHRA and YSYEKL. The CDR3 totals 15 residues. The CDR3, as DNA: TGCGCCAGCAGCCAAGGGACAGGGGAAAGGGAGACCCAGTACTTC. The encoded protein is CASSQGTGERETQYF.

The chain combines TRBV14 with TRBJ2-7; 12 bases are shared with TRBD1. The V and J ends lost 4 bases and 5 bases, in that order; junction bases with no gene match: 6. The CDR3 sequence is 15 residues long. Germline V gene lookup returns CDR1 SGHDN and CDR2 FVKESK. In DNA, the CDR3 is TGTGCCAGCAGCCGGACCGGGACAGGGGGCCACGAGCAGTACTTC. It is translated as CASSRTGTGGHEQYF.

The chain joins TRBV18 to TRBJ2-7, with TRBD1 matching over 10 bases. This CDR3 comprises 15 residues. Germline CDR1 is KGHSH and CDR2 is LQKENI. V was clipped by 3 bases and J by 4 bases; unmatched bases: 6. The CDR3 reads CASSPGTGEIYEQYF. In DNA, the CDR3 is TGTGCCAGCTCACCTGGGACAGGGGAAATATACGAGCAGTACTTC.

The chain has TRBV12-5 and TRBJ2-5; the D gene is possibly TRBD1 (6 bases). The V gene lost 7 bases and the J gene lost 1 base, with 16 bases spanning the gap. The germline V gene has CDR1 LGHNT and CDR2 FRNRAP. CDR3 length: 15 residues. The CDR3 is CASAPTGGSQETQYF. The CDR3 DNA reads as TGTGCTAGTGCCCCGACAGGAGGTAGCCAAGAGACCCAGTACTTC.